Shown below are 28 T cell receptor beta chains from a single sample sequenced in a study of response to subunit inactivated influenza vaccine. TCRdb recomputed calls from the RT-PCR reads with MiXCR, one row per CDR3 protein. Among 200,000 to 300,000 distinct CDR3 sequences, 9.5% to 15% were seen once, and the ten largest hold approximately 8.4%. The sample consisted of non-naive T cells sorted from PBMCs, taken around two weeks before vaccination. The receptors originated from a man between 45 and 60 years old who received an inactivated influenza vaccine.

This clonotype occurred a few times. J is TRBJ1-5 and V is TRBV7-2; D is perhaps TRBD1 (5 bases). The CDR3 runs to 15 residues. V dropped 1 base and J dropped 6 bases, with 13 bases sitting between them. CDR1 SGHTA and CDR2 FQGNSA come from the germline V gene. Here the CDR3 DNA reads TGTGCCAGCAGCTTAGATCCAGGGCTTGGTCAGCCCCAGCATTTT. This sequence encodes CASSLDPGLGQPQHF.

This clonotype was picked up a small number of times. The CDR3 DNA follows: TGTGCCAGCAGCCCAACTACTAGCGGGGGGGCCTACGAGCAGTACTTC. Translated, it gives CASSPTTSGGAYEQYF. V usage is TRBV4-2 and J usage is TRBJ2-7, with 13 bases identical to TRBD2. The CDR3 covers 16 residues. Germline V gives CDR1 LGHNA, CDR2 YNFKEQ. Unmatched junction bases numbered 5, after V lost 4 bases and J lost 2 bases.

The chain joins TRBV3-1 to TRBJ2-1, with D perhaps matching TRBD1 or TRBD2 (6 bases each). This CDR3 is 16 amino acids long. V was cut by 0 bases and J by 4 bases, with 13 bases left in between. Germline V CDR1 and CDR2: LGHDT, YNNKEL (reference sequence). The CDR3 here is CASSQEPGAVYNEQFF. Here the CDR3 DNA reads TGTGCCAGCAGCCAAGAGCCGGGGGCCGTGTACAATGAGCAGTTCTTC.

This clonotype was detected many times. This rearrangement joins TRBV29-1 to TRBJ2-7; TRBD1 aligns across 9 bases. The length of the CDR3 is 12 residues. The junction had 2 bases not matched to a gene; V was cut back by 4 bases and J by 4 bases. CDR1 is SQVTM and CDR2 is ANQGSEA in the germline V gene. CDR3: CSVGDRAYEQYF. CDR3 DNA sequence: TGCAGCGTTGGGGACAGGGCGTACGAGCAGTACTTC.

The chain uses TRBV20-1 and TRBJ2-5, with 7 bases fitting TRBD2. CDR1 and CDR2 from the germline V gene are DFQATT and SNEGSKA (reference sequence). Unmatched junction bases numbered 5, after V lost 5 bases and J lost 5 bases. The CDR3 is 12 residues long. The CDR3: CSAPRDYETQYF. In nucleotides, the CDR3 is TGCAGTGCTCCCCGGGACTACGAGACCCAGTACTTC.

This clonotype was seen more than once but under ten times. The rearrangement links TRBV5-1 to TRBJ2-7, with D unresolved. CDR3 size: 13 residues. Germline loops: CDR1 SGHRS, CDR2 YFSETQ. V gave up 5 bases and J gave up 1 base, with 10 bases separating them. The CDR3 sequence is CASRMPESYEQYF. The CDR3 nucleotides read TGCGCCAGCAGAATGCCGGAGTCCTACGAGCAGTACTTC.

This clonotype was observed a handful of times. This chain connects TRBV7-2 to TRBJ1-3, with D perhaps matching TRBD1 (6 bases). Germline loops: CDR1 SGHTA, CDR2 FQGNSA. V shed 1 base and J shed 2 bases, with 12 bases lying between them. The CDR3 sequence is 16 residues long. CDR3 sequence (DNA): TGTGCCAGCAGCTTAGACACAGGGTCCCCTGGAAACACCATATATTTT. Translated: CASSLDTGSPGNTIYF.

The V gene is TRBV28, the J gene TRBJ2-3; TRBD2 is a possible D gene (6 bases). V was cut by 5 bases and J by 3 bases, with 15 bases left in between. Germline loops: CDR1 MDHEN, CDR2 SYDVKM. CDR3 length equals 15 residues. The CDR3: CASSRGAGSTDTQYF. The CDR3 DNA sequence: TGTGCCAGCAGTCGCGGGGCAGGCAGTACAGATACGCAGTATTTT. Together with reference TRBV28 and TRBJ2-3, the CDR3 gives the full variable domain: DVKVTQSSRYLVKRTGEKVFLECVQDMDHENMFWYRQDPGLGLRLIYFSYDVKMKEKGDIPEGYSVSREKKERFSLILESASTNQTSMYLCASSRGAGSTDTQYFGPGTRLTVL.

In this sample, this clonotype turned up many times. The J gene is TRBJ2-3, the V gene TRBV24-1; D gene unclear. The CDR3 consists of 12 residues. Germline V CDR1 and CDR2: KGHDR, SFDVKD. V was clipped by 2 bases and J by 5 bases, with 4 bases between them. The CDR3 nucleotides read TGTGCCACCAGTGATTGGGGAGATACGCAGTATTTT. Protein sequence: CATSDWGDTQYF.

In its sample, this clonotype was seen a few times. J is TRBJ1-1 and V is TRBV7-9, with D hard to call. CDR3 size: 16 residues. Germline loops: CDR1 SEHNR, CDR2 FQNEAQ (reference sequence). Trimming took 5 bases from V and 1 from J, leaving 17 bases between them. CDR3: CASSVPGSPSNTEAFF. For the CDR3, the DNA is TGTGCCAGCAGCGTACCGGGATCACCTTCGAACACTGAAGCTTTCTTT.

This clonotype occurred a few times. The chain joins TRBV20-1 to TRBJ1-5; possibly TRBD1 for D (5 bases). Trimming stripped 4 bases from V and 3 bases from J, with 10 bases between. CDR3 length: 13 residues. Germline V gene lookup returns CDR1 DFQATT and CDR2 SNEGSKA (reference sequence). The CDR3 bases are TGCAGTGCTACCCGACAGCCCAATCAGCCCCAGCATTTT. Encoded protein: CSATRQPNQPQHF.

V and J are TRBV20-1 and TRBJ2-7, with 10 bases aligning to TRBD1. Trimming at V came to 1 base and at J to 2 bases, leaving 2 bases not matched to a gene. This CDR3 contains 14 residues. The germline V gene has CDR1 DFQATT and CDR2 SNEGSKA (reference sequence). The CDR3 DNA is TGCAGTGCTAGAGTAGGGACAGGGGCCTACGAGCAGTACTTC. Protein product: CSARVGTGAYEQYF.

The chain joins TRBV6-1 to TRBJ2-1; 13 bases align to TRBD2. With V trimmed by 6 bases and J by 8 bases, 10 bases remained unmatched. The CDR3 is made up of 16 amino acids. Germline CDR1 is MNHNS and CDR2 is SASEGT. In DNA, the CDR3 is TGTGCCAGCAGACACCGGACTAGCGGGAGTAGAGATGAGCAGTTCTTC. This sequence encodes CASRHRTSGSRDEQFF.

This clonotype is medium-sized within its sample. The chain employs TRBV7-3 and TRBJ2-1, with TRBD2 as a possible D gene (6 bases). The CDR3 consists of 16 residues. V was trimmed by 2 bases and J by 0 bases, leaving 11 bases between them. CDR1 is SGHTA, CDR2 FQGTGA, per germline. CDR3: CASSLRRGDSYNEQFF. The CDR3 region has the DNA TGTGCCAGCAGCTTACGGCGCGGGGACTCCTACAATGAGCAGTTCTTC.

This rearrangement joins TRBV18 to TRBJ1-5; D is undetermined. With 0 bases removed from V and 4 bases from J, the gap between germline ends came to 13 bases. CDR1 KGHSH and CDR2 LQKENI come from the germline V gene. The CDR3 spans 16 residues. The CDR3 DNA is TGTGCCAGCTCACCACCGCAGAAGCCTAAGAATCAGCCCCAGCATTTT. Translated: CASSPPQKPKNQPQHF.

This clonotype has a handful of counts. The CDR3 loop reads CASSLRTGETQYF. The CDR3 DNA is TGTGCCAGCAGCCTGAGGACGGGAGAGACCCAGTACTTC. This rearrangement joins TRBV11-2 to TRBJ2-5; no firm D call. The V gene's germline CDR1 is SGHAT and CDR2 FQNNGV. The CDR3 length is 13 residues. With 5 bases removed from V and 4 bases from J, the gap between germline ends came to 11 bases.

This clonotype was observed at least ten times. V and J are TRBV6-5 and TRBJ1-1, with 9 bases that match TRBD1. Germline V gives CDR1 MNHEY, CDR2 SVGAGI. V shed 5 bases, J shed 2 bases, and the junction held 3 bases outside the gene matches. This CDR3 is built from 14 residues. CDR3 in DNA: TGTGCCAGCAGTAACAGGGGGCTTAACACTGAAGCTTTCTTT. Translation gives CASSNRGLNTEAFF.

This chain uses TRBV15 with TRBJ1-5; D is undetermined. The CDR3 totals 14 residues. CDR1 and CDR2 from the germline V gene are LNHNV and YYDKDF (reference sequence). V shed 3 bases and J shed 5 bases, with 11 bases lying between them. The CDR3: CATSSRVEDQPQHF. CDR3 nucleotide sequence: TGTGCCACCAGCAGTAGGGTAGAAGATCAGCCCCAGCATTTT.

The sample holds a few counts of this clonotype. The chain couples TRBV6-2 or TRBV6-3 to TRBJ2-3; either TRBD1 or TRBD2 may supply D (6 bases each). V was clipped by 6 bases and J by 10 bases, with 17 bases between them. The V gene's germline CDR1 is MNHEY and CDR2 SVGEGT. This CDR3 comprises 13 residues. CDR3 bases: TGTGCCAGCAGAAAGACAGGTTCGGGGGCGCAGTATTTT. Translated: CASRKTGSGAQYF.

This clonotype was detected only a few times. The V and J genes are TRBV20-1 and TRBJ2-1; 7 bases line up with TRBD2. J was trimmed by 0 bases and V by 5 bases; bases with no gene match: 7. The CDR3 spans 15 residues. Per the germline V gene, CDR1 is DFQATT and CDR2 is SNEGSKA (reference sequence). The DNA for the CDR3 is TGCAGTGCTGAGACTCTAGCGGTCTCCTACAATGAGCAGTTCTTC. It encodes CSAETLAVSYNEQFF.

CDR3 amino acids: CASRNQNTGELFF. CDR3 sequence (DNA): TGTGCCAGCAGAAATCAAAACACCGGGGAGCTGTTTTTT. The chain carries TRBV12-3 or TRBV12-4 and TRBJ2-2; D remains ambiguous. Deletions cut 6 bases from V and 2 bases from J, with 7 bases between. The length of the CDR3 is 13 residues.

CDR3 protein: CASSFYLDSPLHF. The CDR3 DNA follows: TGTGCCAGCAGCTTCTATTTGGATTCACCCCTCCACTTT. The rearrangement joins TRBV7-2 to TRBJ1-6; the D is unclear. CDR1 is SGHTA, CDR2 FQGNSA, per germline. Trimming stripped 3 bases from V and 8 bases from J, with 8 bases between. CDR3 length equals 13 residues.

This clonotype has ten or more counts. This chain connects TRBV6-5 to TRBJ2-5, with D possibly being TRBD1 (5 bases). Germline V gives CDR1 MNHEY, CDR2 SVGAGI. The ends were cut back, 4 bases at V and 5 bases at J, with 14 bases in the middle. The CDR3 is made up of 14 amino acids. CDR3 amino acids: CASSSVGHGETQYF. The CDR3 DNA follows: TGTGCCAGCAGTTCCGTCGGACACGGGGAGACCCAGTACTTC.

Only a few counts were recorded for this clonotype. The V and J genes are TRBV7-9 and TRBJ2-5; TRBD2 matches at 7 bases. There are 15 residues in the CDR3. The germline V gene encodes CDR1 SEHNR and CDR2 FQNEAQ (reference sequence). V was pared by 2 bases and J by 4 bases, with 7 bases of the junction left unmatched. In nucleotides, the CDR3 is TGTGCCAGCAGCTTATTTGTCCCGGGAGGAGAGACCCAGTACTTC. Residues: CASSLFVPGGETQYF.

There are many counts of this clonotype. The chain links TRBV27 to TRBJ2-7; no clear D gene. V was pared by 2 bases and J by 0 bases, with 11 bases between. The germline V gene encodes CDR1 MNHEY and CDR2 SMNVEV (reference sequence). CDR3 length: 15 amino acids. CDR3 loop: CASSLEAGSSYEQYF. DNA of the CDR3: TGTGCCAGCAGTTTAGAAGCAGGAAGCTCCTACGAGCAGTACTTC.

CDR3 residues: CASSRLAGANTGELFF. As DNA, the CDR3 is TGTGCCAGCTCACGACTAGCGGGCGCGAACACCGGGGAGCTGTTTTTT. J is TRBJ2-2 and V is TRBV18; the match to TRBD2 covers 10 bases. J lost 0 bases, V lost 4 bases, and 2 bases had no gene match. Germline-derived CDR1 and CDR2 are KGHSH and LQKENI. CDR3 length: 16 residues.

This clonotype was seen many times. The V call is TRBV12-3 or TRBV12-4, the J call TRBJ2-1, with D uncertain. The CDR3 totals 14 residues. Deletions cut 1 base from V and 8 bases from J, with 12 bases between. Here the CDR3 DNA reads TGTGCCAGCAGTTTAGTACATCCGGGCGATGAGCAGTTCTTC. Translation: CASSLVHPGDEQFF.

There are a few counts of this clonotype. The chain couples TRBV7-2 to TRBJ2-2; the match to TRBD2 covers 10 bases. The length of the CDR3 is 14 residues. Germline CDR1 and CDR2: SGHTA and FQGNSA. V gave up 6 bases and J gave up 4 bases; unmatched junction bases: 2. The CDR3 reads CASSWTSGTGELFF. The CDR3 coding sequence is TGTGCCAGCAGTTGGACTAGCGGCACCGGGGAGCTGTTTTTT.